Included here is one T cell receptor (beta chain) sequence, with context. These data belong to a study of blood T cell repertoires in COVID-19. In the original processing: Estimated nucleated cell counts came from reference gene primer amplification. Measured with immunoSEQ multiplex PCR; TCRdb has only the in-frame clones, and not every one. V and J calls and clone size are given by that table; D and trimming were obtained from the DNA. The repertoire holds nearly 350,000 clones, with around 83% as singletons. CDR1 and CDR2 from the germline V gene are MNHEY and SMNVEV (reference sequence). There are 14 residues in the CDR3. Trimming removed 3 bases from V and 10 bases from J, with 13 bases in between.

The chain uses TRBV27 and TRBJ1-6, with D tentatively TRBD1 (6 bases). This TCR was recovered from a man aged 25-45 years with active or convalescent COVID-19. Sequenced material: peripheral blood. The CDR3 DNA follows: TGTGCCAGCAGTTTTACAGGGATTTGGTCACCCCTCCACTTT. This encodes CASSFTGIWSPLHF.